Following are 2 T cell receptor beta chains from one sample sequenced in a study of early T cells in non-severe SARS-CoV-2 infection. In TCRdb, the 5' RACE reads were re-called with MiXCR into one record per CDR3 protein. The table has over 15,000 distinct CDR3 sequences, less than 6.5% seen once. This specimen was whole blood, taken at baseline. Every receptor here comes from an adult who was a healthcare worker with PCR-confirmed SARS-CoV-2 infection or an uninfected control (not recorded which).

Many counts were recorded for this clonotype. The CDR3 DNA follows: TGTGCCAGCAGCCCGGGGGGATCTACAAACACCATATATTTT. Its translation is CASSPGGSTNTIYF. The chain uses TRBV14 and TRBJ1-3; D is perhaps TRBD1 (5 bases). Looked up from germline, CDR1 is SGHDN and CDR2 is FVKESK. This CDR3 has 14 residues. V was pared by 4 bases and J by 6 bases, with 13 bases between.

This clonotype was recorded at least ten times. V and J are TRBV12-5 and TRBJ1-1; D not resolved. Germline loops: CDR1 LGHNT, CDR2 FRNRAP. With 0 bases removed from V and 1 base from J, the gap between germline ends came to 9 bases. CDR3 length: 15 residues. DNA for the CDR3: TGTGCTAGTGGTTTGGTAAAGGTTGCGAACACTGAAGCTTTCTTT. Its translation is CASGLVKVANTEAFF.